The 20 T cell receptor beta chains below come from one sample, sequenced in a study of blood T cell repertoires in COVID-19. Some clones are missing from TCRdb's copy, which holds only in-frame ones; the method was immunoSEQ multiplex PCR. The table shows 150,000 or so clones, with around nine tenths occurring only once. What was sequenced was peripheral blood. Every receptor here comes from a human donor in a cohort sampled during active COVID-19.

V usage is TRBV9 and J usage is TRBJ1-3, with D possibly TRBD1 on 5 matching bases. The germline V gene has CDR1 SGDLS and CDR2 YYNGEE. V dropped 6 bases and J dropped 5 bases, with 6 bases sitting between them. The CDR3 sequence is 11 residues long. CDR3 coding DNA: TGTGCCAGCAAGGGGAGAAACACCATATATTTT. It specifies CASKGRNTIYF. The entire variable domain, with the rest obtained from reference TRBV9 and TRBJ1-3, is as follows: DSGVTQTPKHLITATGQRVTLRCSPRSGDLSVYWYQQSLDQGLQFLIQYYNGEERAKGNILERFSAQQFPDLHSELNLSSLELGDSALYFCASKGRNTIYFGEGSWLTVV.

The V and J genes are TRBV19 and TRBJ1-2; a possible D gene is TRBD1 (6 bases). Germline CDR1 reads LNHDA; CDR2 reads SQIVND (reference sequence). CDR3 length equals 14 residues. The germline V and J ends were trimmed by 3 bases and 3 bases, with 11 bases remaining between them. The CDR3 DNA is TGTGCCAGTAGTATCAGGGGCGAGGACTATGGCTACACCTTC. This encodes CASSIRGEDYGYTF.

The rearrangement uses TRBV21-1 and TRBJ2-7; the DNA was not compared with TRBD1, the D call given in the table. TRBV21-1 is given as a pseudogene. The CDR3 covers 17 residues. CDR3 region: CASSKARVEGASYEQYF. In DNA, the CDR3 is TGTGCCAGCAGCAAAGCCCGGGTGGAGGGGGCTTCCTACGAGCAGTACTTC.

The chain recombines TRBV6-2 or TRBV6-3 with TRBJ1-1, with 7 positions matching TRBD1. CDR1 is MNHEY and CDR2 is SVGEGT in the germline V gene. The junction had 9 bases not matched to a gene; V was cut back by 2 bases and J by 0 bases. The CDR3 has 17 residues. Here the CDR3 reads CASSYTNRDSMNTEAFF. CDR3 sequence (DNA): TGTGCCAGCAGTTACACAAACCGGGACAGCATGAACACTGAAGCTTTCTTT.

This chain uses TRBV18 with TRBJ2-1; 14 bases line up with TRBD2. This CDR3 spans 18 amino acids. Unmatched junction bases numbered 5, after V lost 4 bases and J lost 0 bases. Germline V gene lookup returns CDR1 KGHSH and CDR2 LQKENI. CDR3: CASSRLAGGPGSYNEQFF. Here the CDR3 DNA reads TGTGCCAGCTCACGACTAGCGGGAGGGCCGGGCTCCTACAATGAGCAGTTCTTC. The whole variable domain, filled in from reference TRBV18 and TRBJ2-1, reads NAGVMQNPRHLVRRRGQEARLRCSPMKGHSHVYWYRQLPEEGLKFMVYLQKENIIDESGMPKERFSAEFPKEGPSILRIQQVVRGDSAAYFCASSRLAGGPGSYNEQFFGPGTRLTVL.

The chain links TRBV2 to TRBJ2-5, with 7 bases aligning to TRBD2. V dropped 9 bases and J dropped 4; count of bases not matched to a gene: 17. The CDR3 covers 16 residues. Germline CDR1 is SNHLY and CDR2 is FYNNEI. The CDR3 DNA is TGTGCCAGTGCAGACCTCTCGCGGGGGAAGAGAGAGACCCAGTACTTC. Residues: CASADLSRGKRETQYF.

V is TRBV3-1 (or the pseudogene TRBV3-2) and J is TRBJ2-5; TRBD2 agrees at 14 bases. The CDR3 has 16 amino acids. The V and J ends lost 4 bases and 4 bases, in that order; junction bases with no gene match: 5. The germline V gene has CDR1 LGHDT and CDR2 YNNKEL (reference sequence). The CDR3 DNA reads TGTGCCAGCAGCCCGACTAGCGGGAGGGCCGGAGAGACCCAGTACTTC. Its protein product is CASSPTSGRAGETQYF.

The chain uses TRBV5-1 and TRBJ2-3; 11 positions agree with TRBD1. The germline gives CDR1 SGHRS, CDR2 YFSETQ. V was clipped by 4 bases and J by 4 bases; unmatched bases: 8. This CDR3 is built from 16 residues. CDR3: CASSTDRGQFPDTQYF. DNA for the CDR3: TGCGCCAGCAGCACGGACAGGGGGCAGTTTCCAGATACGCAGTATTTT.

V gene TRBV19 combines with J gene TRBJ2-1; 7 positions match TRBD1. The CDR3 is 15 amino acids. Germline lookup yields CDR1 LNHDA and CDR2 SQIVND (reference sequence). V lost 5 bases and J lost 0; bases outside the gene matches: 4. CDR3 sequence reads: CASSPGQSSYNEQFF. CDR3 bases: TGTGCCAGTAGTCCGGGACAGAGCTCCTACAATGAGCAGTTCTTC.

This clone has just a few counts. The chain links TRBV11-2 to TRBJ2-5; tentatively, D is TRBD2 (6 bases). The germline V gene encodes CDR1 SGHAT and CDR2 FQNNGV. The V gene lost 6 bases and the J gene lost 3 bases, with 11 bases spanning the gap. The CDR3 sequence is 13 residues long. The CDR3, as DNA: TGTGCCAGCAGGCGGGTAGCGGAAGAGACCCAGTACTTC. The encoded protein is CASRRVAEETQYF.

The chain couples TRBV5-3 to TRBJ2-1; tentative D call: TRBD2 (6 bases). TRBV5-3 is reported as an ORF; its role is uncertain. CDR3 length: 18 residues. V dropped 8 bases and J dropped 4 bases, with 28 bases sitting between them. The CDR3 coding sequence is TGTGCCAGCGAATGGCTAGAAATAGACGGGACTGCTTACAATGAGCAGTTCTTC. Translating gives CASEWLEIDGTAYNEQFF.

CDR3 amino acids: CASTQPGEKLFF. The CDR3 nucleotides are TGTGCCAGCACCCAACCGGGTGAAAAACTGTTTTTT. J is TRBJ1-4 and V is TRBV28; D is unresolved. V dropped 7 bases and J dropped 7 bases, with 10 bases sitting between them. CDR3 size: 12 residues. Germline V gene sequence: CDR1 MDHEN, CDR2 SYDVKM.

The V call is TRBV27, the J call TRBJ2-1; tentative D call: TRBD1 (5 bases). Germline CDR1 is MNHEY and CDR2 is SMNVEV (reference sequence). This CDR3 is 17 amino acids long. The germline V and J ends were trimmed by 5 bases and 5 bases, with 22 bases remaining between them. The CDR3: CASSEPRVSRAHNEQFF. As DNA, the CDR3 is TGTGCCAGCAGTGAGCCGCGAGTGTCCAGGGCCCACAATGAGCAGTTCTTC.

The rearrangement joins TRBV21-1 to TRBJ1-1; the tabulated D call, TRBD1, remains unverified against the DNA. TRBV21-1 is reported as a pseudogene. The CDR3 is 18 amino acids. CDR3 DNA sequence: TGTGCCAGCAGCAAAGCGACCCCCTTACAGGGTGGGAACACTGAAGCTTTCTTT. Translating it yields CASSKATPLQGGNTEAFF.

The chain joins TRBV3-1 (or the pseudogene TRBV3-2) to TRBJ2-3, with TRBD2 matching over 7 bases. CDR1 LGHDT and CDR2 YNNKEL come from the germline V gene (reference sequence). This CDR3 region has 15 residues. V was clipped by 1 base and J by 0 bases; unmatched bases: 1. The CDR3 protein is CASSQGGRSTDTQYF. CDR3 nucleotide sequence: TGTGCCAGCAGCCAAGGCGGGAGAAGCACAGATACGCAGTATTTT.

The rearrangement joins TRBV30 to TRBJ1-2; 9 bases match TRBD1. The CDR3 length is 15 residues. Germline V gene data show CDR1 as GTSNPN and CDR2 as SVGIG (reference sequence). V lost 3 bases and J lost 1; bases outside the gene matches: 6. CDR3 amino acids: CAWRRGGQGNYGYTF. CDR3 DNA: TGTGCCTGGAGGAGGGGGGGACAGGGTAACTATGGCTACACCTTC.

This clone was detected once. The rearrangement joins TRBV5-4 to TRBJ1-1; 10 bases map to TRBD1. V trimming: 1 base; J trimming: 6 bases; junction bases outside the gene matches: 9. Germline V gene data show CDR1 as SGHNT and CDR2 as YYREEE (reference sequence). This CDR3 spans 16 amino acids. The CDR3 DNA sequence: TGTGCCAGCAGCTTGAGATTTGGGACAGGGGACGCTGAAGCTTTCTTT. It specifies CASSLRFGTGDAEAFF.

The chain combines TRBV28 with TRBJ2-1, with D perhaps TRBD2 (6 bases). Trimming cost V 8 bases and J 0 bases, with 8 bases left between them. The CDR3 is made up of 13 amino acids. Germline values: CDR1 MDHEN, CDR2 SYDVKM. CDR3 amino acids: CASSGLSYNEQFF. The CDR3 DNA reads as TGTGCCAGCTCGGGACTCTCCTACAATGAGCAGTTCTTC.

CDR3 in amino acids: CASSSKGQGQGYTF. In DNA, the CDR3 is TGTGCCAGCAGCTCTAAAGGACAGGGGCAAGGCTACACCTTC. The genes are TRBV7-9 and TRBJ1-2; 9 bases are a match to TRBD1. V was pared by 4 bases and J by 8 bases, with 8 bases of the junction left unmatched. This CDR3 is 14 amino acids long. Germline assignment: CDR1 SEHNR and CDR2 FQNEAQ (reference sequence).

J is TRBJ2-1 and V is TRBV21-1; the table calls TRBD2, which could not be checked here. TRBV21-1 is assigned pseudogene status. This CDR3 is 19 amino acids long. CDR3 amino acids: CASKPGLAGEAYSYNEQFF. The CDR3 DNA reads TGTGCCAGCAAACCGGGACTAGCGGGAGAAGCGTACTCCTACAATGAGCAGTTCTTC.